This entry describes one T cell receptor (beta chain). Measured with immunoSEQ multiplex PCR; TCRdb has only the in-frame clones, and not every one. The sample has approximately 90,000 clones; about four fifths are singletons. The data are from a study of Ad26.COV2.S vaccination and SARS-CoV-2 variants. Germline V CDR1 and CDR2: SGHRS, YFSETQ. There are 14 residues in the CDR3. The germline V and J ends were trimmed by 0 bases and 0 bases, with 6 bases remaining between them. The rearrangement uses TRBV5-1 and TRBJ1-1; D gene uncertain. Source: peripheral blood, taken after recovery from COVID-19. The origin of this receptor is a human donor who had recovered from COVID-19. The CDR3 region has the DNA TGCGCCAGCAGCTTGGGCGTAATGAACACTGAAGCTTTCTTT. Residues: CASSLGVMNTEAFF.